The next 3 T cell receptor beta chains were all read from a single sample in a study of Ad26.COV2.S vaccination and SARS-CoV-2 variants. As for treatment: 15 to 20 received Ad26.COV2.S at low or high dose, single or two shots; 5 received placebo; per-sample allocation not given. Repertoires come from day 63 after the first vaccine or placebo injection. The data were produced by immunoSEQ multiplex PCR, yet TCRdb's version contains in-frame clones alone and is incomplete. Here the sample spans approximately 350,000 clones, about 83% being singletons. The sample here was peripheral blood, taken in a trial of Ad26.COV2.S vaccine versus placebo. The origin of the receptors is a person between 18 and 59 years old who received the Ad26.COV2.S COVID-19 vaccine or a placebo.

The chain joins TRBV12-5 to TRBJ1-2; D gene ambiguous. The V and J ends lost 0 bases and 2 bases respectively, with 16 bases between them. CDR1 LGHNT and CDR2 FRNRAP come from the germline V gene. This CDR3 is 17 amino acids long. As DNA, the CDR3 is TGTGCTAGTGGTTTGGTACCCCGAGCCGGTTTGAACTATGGCTACACCTTC. It encodes CASGLVPRAGLNYGYTF.

The rearrangement links TRBV19 to TRBJ2-1; D is uncertain. The CDR3 contains 13 residues. Trimming removed 10 bases at V and 4 bases at J, with 14 bases between. CDR1 LNHDA and CDR2 SQIVND come from the germline V gene (reference sequence). The CDR3 sequence is CATCPRGYNEQFF. The CDR3 coding sequence is TGTGCCACCTGTCCACGAGGATACAATGAGCAGTTCTTC.

This clone was observed many times. The chain couples TRBV7-9 to TRBJ1-1; 7 positions match TRBD1. CDR3 length equals 15 residues. Germline V gives CDR1 SEHNR, CDR2 FQNEAQ (reference sequence). The junction had 9 bases not matched to a gene; V was cut back by 4 bases and J by 4 bases. CDR3 residues: CASSSSTGSSTEAFF. The CDR3 nucleotides are TGTGCCAGCAGCTCGTCGACAGGGTCGAGCACTGAAGCTTTCTTT.